This passage covers 19 T cell receptor beta chains from one sample sequenced in a study of response to subunit inactivated influenza vaccine. Using its own MiXCR run on the RT-PCR reads, TCRdb lists one record per CDR3 protein. The table includes fewer than 350,000 distinct CDR3 sequences, 21% detected once. This sample comprised PBMCs from blood, obtained 21 months after vaccination. Receptor source: a man in his fifties or sixties who received an inactivated influenza vaccine.

This clonotype has only a few counts. The chain employs TRBV28 and TRBJ1-2, with D unclear. The germline V gene encodes CDR1 MDHEN and CDR2 SYDVKM. The CDR3 has 14 amino acids. Trimming took off 1 base at V and 6 bases at J, with 12 bases between the two ends. The CDR3 DNA is TGTGCCAGCAGTTTATTTACCGGTTATGATGGCTACACCTTC. This sequence encodes CASSLFTGYDGYTF.

V is TRBV6-2 or TRBV6-3 and J is TRBJ2-7; possible D gene TRBD2, 6 bases. This CDR3 region has 13 residues. Trimming left V 5 bases short and J 3 bases short, with 11 bases between. Germline-derived CDR1 and CDR2 are MNHEY and SVGEGT. In DNA, the CDR3 is TGTGCCAGCAGTCTCCGGGAGAACTACGAGCAGTACTTC. This sequence encodes CASSLRENYEQYF.

This clonotype has only one observation. The V gene is TRBV7-9, the J gene TRBJ2-1; D gene unclear. The V and J ends lost 4 bases and 6 bases respectively, with 7 bases between them. CDR1 and CDR2 from the germline V gene are SEHNR and FQNEAQ (reference sequence). This CDR3 contains 12 residues. CDR3 region: CASSSSPNEQFF. The CDR3 region has the DNA TGTGCCAGCAGCTCCTCCCCCAATGAGCAGTTCTTC. Supplemented by reference TRBV7-9 and TRBJ2-1, the full variable domain reads DTGVSQNPRHKITKRGQNVTFRCDPISEHNRLYWYRQTLGQGPEFLTYFQNEAQLEKSRLLSDRFSAERPKGSFSTLEIQRTEQGDSAMYLCASSSSPNEQFFGPGTRLTVL.

V is TRBV6-2 or TRBV6-3 and J is TRBJ1-2; possible D gene TRBD1, 5 bases. The CDR3 length is 11 residues. CDR1 and CDR2 (germline): MNHEY, SVGEGT. Trimming removed 6 bases at V and 6 bases at J, with 8 bases between. As DNA, the CDR3 is TGTGCCAGCAGAGGGACGGATGGCTACACCTTC. It yields the protein CASRGTDGYTF.

This clonotype was seen many times. This chain joins TRBV11-3 and TRBJ1-6; possible D gene TRBD1, 5 bases. The germline CDR1 and CDR2 sequences are SGHNT and YENEEA. The ends were cut back, 6 bases at V and 6 bases at J, with 9 bases in the middle. CDR3 size: 13 residues. The CDR3 loop reads CASSLGPNSPLHF. In DNA form, the CDR3 reads TGTGCCAGCAGTTTGGGGCCTAATTCACCCCTCCACTTT.

This clonotype was seen only a few times. The chain is built from TRBV29-1 and TRBJ2-3; 12 bases map to TRBD2. The CDR3 totals 16 residues. V was pared by 6 bases and J by 0 bases, with 7 bases of the junction left unmatched. CDR1 and CDR2 (germline): SQVTM, ANQGSEA. This CDR3 reads CSVDLAGGPSTDTQYF. The CDR3 DNA is TGCAGCGTAGACCTAGCGGGGGGGCCAAGCACAGATACGCAGTATTTT.

This clonotype was seen repeatedly, ten times or more. The V and J genes are TRBV9 and TRBJ1-3; 8 bases fit TRBD1. The CDR3 covers 18 residues. Germline values: CDR1 SGDLS, CDR2 YYNGEE. V shed 4 bases, J shed 0 bases, and the junction held 12 bases outside the gene matches. CDR3 region: CASSPSGTGSFSGNTIYF. The DNA for the CDR3 is TGTGCCAGCAGCCCATCCGGGACAGGAAGTTTCTCTGGAAACACCATATATTTT.

This clonotype appeared a few times. This rearrangement joins TRBV5-8 to TRBJ1-2; D ambiguous. V gave up 0 bases and J gave up 9 bases, with 3 bases separating them. The CDR3 is made up of 10 amino acids. Germline lookup yields CDR1 SGHTS and CDR2 YDEGEE. The CDR3 loop reads CASSLVSYTF. CDR3 nucleotides: TGTGCCAGCAGCTTGGTTAGCTACACCTTC.

Only a few counts were recorded for this clonotype. V usage is TRBV5-4 and J usage is TRBJ2-3; D not resolved. The CDR3 runs 12 residues. Germline CDR1 and CDR2: SGHNT and YYREEE (reference sequence). Trimming stripped 4 bases from V and 4 bases from J, with 7 bases between. This CDR3 is CASSLPSDTQYF. The CDR3, as DNA: TGTGCCAGCAGCCTTCCATCAGATACGCAGTATTTT.

This chain joins TRBV6-2 or TRBV6-3 and TRBJ2-7, with 10 bases lining up with TRBD1. The CDR3 runs 14 residues. V shed 6 bases, J shed 5 bases, and the junction held 7 bases outside the gene matches. Germline V gives CDR1 MNHEY, CDR2 SVGEGT. DNA for the CDR3: TGTGCCAGCAGGCCCGGGACAGGGGTCAACGAGCAGTACTTC. This sequence encodes CASRPGTGVNEQYF.

This rearrangement joins TRBV4-3 to TRBJ1-3; 7 positions agree with TRBD1. The CDR3 totals 17 residues. J lost 0 bases, V lost 1 base, and 6 bases had no gene match. Germline V gene sequence: CDR1 LGHNA, CDR2 YSLEER. Here the CDR3 DNA reads TGCGCCAGCAGCCAAGCGGTAGGGGGCAGCTCTGGAAACACCATATATTTT. Amino acids: CASSQAVGGSSGNTIYF.

The table lists this clonotype with a few counts. The rearrangement uses TRBV6-2 or TRBV6-3 and TRBJ1-5; a possible D gene is TRBD1 (5 bases). Germline-derived CDR1 and CDR2 are MNHEY and SVGEGT. Trimming cost V 8 bases and J 4 bases, with 15 bases left between them. The CDR3 sequence is 14 residues long. The CDR3, as DNA: TGTGCCAGCTGCGTGGGACGGCTGAATCAGCCCCAGCATTTT. It yields the protein CASCVGRLNQPQHF.

The rearrangement links TRBV12-3 or TRBV12-4 to TRBJ2-5; TRBD2 might be the D (5 bases). CDR3 length equals 13 residues. V shed 1 base and J shed 7 bases, with 10 bases lying between them. CDR3 coding DNA: TGTGCCAGCAGTTTAGGGGTTCGGGGGACCCAGTACTTC. Amino acid sequence: CASSLGVRGTQYF.

The chain carries TRBV7-9 and TRBJ1-1; D is undetermined. The CDR3 length is 12 residues. Trimming shortened V by 6 bases and J by 1 base, and 6 bases separated the two germline ends. Germline CDR1 is SEHNR and CDR2 is FQNEAQ (reference sequence). CDR3 coding DNA: TGTGCCAGCAGGTTGGAGAACACTGAAGCTTTCTTT. Its protein product is CASRLENTEAFF.

This clonotype was seen ten or more times. This rearrangement joins TRBV6-1 to TRBJ1-5; D remains ambiguous. The CDR3 loop spans 15 amino acids. V lost 6 bases, J lost 0 bases, and 12 bases lay in between. The germline gives CDR1 MNHNS, CDR2 SASEGT. CDR3 DNA: TGTGCCAGCAGCCCCCGCTGGGATAGCAATCAGCCCCAGCATTTT. Translating it yields CASSPRWDSNQPQHF.

This clonotype turned up a few times. The chain is built from TRBV5-1 and TRBJ1-2; 7 nucleotides align to TRBD1. V shed 5 bases, J shed 6 bases, and the junction held 7 bases outside the gene matches. The CDR3 sequence is 13 residues long. Germline-derived CDR1 and CDR2 are SGHRS and YFSETQ. CDR3 sequence: CASRATGRNGYTF. Here the CDR3 DNA reads TGCGCCAGCAGGGCGACAGGGAGGAATGGCTACACCTTC.

This chain uses TRBV19 with TRBJ2-5, with D perhaps TRBD1 (6 bases). The germline V gene encodes CDR1 LNHDA and CDR2 SQIVND (reference sequence). The CDR3 spans 13 residues. V shed 8 bases and J shed 5 bases, with 15 bases lying between them. CDR3 coding DNA: TGTGCCAGTGAACAGGGCGGATTGGAGACCCAGTACTTC. This encodes CASEQGGLETQYF. The variable domain in full, completed from reference TRBV19 and TRBJ2-5, reads DGGITQSPKYLFRKEGQNVTLSCEQNLNHDAMYWYRQDPGQGLRLIYYSQIVNDFQKGDIAEGYSVSREKKESFPLTVTSAQKNPTAFYLCASEQGGLETQYFGPGTRLLVL.

V and J are TRBV29-1 and TRBJ1-1; 7 positions agree with TRBD1. V gave up 4 bases and J gave up 0 bases; unmatched junction bases: 2. CDR3 size: 13 residues. CDR1 is SQVTM, CDR2 ANQGSEA, per germline. Here the CDR3 DNA reads TGCAGCGTTGTGGGACAGTTGAACACTGAAGCTTTCTTT. Its translation: CSVVGQLNTEAFF.

The chain employs TRBV7-9 and TRBJ2-3; D is perhaps TRBD2 (5 bases). CDR1 SEHNR and CDR2 FQNEAQ come from the germline V gene (reference sequence). V was cut by 3 bases and J by 6 bases, with 13 bases left in between. The length of the CDR3 is 14 residues. The CDR3 loop is CASSLSLARDTQYF. In DNA form, the CDR3 reads TGTGCCAGCAGCTTGAGCCTAGCAAGGGATACGCAGTATTTT.